Below, 10 T cell receptor beta chains from the same sample are listed, as sequenced in a study of T cell responses to AZD1222 COVID-19 vaccine. Produced via immunoSEQ multiplex PCR; TCRdb's table is partial and in-frame only. The table has 95,000 to 100,000 clones, roughly 80% seen once. The sequenced sample was peripheral blood, obtained 28 days after the second AZD1222 dose. The receptors here all came from an adult who received the AZD1222 COVID-19 vaccine.

V gene TRBV24-1 combines with J gene TRBJ2-2; D might be TRBD2 (5 bases). Germline CDR1 and CDR2: KGHDR and SFDVKD. The CDR3 spans 15 residues. V was shortened by 3 bases and J by 0 bases, with 7 bases between the two germline ends. The CDR3 is CATSDSGSNTGELFF. In nucleotides, the CDR3 is TGTGCCACCAGTGATAGCGGATCGAACACCGGGGAGCTGTTTTTT.

The chain links TRBV11-2 to TRBJ2-5; TRBD1 matches at 8 bases. The CDR3 extends over 15 amino acids. Germline lookup yields CDR1 SGHAT and CDR2 FQNNGV. V dropped 3 bases and J dropped 3; count of bases not matched to a gene: 6. This CDR3 is CASSFYGQGEETQYF. CDR3 nucleotide sequence: TGTGCCAGCAGCTTCTACGGACAGGGAGAAGAGACCCAGTACTTC.

The chain recombines TRBV6-5 with TRBJ1-6; the match to TRBD1 covers 7 bases. The germline gives CDR1 MNHEY, CDR2 SVGAGI. V gave up 5 bases and J gave up 8 bases; unmatched junction bases: 6. This CDR3 region has 14 residues. CDR3 sequence reads: CASSRLTGDSPLHF. The CDR3 DNA follows: TGTGCCAGCAGTCGACTCACAGGGGATTCACCCCTCCACTTT.

The chain has TRBV14 and TRBJ2-1; D might be TRBD1 (5 bases). Trimming removed 0 bases at V and 4 bases at J, with 10 bases between. The germline CDR1 and CDR2 sequences are SGHDN and FVKESK. There are 15 residues in the CDR3. The CDR3 reads CASSQEIRVYNEQFF. The CDR3 region has the DNA TGTGCCAGCAGCCAAGAAATCAGGGTTTACAATGAGCAGTTCTTC.

CDR3 in DNA: TGTGCCACCAGTACCGTGACAGGTTGGGGTCAAGAGCAGTACTTC. Protein: CATSTVTGWGQEQYF. The chain combines TRBV15 with TRBJ2-7; D may be TRBD1 (6 bases). Germline V gene sequence: CDR1 LNHNV, CDR2 YYDKDF (reference sequence). V was cut by 6 bases and J by 7 bases, with 22 bases left in between. This CDR3 comprises 15 residues.

The chain joins TRBV14 to TRBJ1-5, with D unclear. CDR3 length equals 13 residues. Trimming removed 1 base at V and 6 bases at J, with 7 bases between. In germline, CDR1 is SGHDN, CDR2 FVKESK. The CDR3 DNA sequence: TGTGCCAGCAGCCAAGGGCCAAGTCAGCCCCAGCATTTT. Its protein product is CASSQGPSQPQHF.

This clone is labeled as medium-sized. The chain combines TRBV5-1 with TRBJ1-2; 7 bases agree with TRBD1. The CDR3 consists of 16 residues. CDR1 and CDR2 from the germline V gene are SGHRS and YFSETQ. V dropped 4 bases and J dropped 2; count of bases not matched to a gene: 11. The CDR3 region has the DNA TGCGCCAGCAGCCAACATAGACAGGGCCAGAACTATGGCTACACCTTC. Protein sequence: CASSQHRQGQNYGYTF.

This clone was seen just once. The rearrangement links TRBV6-5 to TRBJ2-7; possibly TRBD1 for D (6 bases). The V gene's germline CDR1 is MNHEY and CDR2 SVGAGI. The V and J ends lost 5 bases and 2 bases respectively, with 13 bases between them. The CDR3 consists of 14 residues. The CDR3 DNA sequence: TGTGCCAGCAGTCCCAGGGGTTGGGCCTACGAGCAGTACTTC. This codes for CASSPRGWAYEQYF.

V usage is TRBV11-3 and J usage is TRBJ2-3; 8 bases match TRBD1. The CDR3 sequence is 14 residues long. The ends lost 5 bases at V and 3 bases at J; junction bases unmatched: 4. Germline V gene lookup returns CDR1 SGHNT and CDR2 YENEEA. DNA of the CDR3: TGTGCCAGCAGCACGGGACAGGAGACAGATACGCAGTATTTT. Translating gives CASSTGQETDTQYF.

The rearrangement joins TRBV5-1 to TRBJ2-3, with 7 positions matching TRBD1. Germline V gives CDR1 SGHRS, CDR2 YFSETQ. The ends lost 4 bases at V and 3 bases at J; junction bases unmatched: 8. The CDR3 sequence is 15 residues long. The CDR3 protein is CASSPTTGMTDTQYF. In nucleotides, the CDR3 is TGCGCCAGCAGCCCCACGACAGGGATGACAGATACGCAGTATTTT. The full variable domain, in which reference TRBV5-1 and TRBJ2-3 provide the parts outside the CDR3, is KAGVTQTPRYLIKTRGQQVTLSCSPISGHRSVSWYQQTPGQGLQFLFEYFSETQRNKGNFPGRFSGRQFSNSRSEMNVSTLELGDSALYLCASSPTTGMTDTQYFGPGTRLTVL.